Below, 17 T cell receptor beta chains from the same sample are listed, as sequenced in a study of cytomegalovirus exposure and HLA in healthy donors. Use of 60 Vbeta and 13 Jbeta primers characterized the PCR. Measured with immunoSEQ multiplex PCR; TCRdb has only the in-frame clones, and not every one. The profile shows around 220,000 clones, 60% to 80% of them singletons. The sequencing input was PBMCs. The origin of the receptors is a woman in her twenties or thirties in good health and CMV-seronegative.

J is TRBJ1-2 and V is TRBV5-4; 9 bases agree with TRBD1. The J segment lost 1 base and the V segment lost 0 bases, leaving 4 bases of the junction unmatched. The CDR3 is made up of 16 amino acids. Per germline, CDR1 SGHNT and CDR2 YYREEE (reference sequence). CDR3 region: CASSLGRTGVNYGYTF. The CDR3 DNA reads as TGTGCCAGCAGCTTGGGGAGGACAGGGGTTAACTATGGCTACACCTTC.

The chain is built from TRBV11-3 and TRBJ2-1, with unresolved D. V lost 0 bases and J 9 bases, leaving 9 bases between the germline ends. The CDR3 runs 13 residues. Germline assignment: CDR1 SGHNT and CDR2 YENEEA. Written as DNA, the CDR3 is TGTGCCAGCAGCTTAGACTCTTCGGGTGAGCAGTTCTTC. This encodes CASSLDSSGEQFF.

This chain uses TRBV7-2 with TRBJ1-5; weak D call: TRBD1 (5 bases). The CDR3 consists of 16 residues. V was shortened by 2 bases and J by 0 bases, with 11 bases between the two germline ends. Germline-derived CDR1 and CDR2 are SGHTA and FQGNSA. As DNA, the CDR3 is TGTGCCAGCAGCTTAAAGACAGTTTATAGCAATCAGCCCCAGCATTTT. It yields the protein CASSLKTVYSNQPQHF.

The chain uses TRBV5-1 and TRBJ2-1, with 9 bases aligning to TRBD2. Germline V gene data show CDR1 as SGHRS and CDR2 as YFSETQ. This CDR3 is 15 amino acids long. Trimming took 1 base from V and 6 from J; bases not matched to a gene: 5. CDR3 in amino acids: CASSLLAGGGNEQFF. The CDR3 nucleotides read TGCGCCAGCAGCTTGCTTGCGGGAGGGGGCAATGAGCAGTTCTTC.

The chain employs TRBV29-1 and TRBJ2-7, with 7 bases aligning to TRBD1. The CDR3 totals 14 residues. Germline V gene data show CDR1 as SQVTM and CDR2 as ANQGSEA. V shed 7 bases and J 1 base; nucleotides not matched to a gene: 10. The CDR3 loop is CSAQRGGASYEQYF. DNA of the CDR3: TGCAGCGCCCAGCGAGGGGGCGCATCCTACGAGCAGTACTTC.

This clone was recorded once. The rearrangement joins TRBV28 to TRBJ1-4; D perhaps matches TRBD1 (6 bases). Germline V lookup: CDR1 MDHEN, CDR2 SYDVKM. Between the trimmed V and J ends, which lost 5 bases and 0 bases, there was a span of 10 bases. This CDR3 contains 15 residues. The CDR3 DNA reads as TGTGCCAGCAGTGTTCGACAGGCAACTAATGAAAAACTGTTTTTT. The encoded protein is CASSVRQATNEKLFF.

V gene TRBV11-3 combines with J gene TRBJ1-1, with D maybe TRBD1 (6 bases). V was pared by 4 bases and J by 1 base, with 19 bases between. Germline lookup yields CDR1 SGHNT and CDR2 YENEEA. The CDR3 loop spans 17 amino acids. The CDR3 DNA reads TGTGCCAGCAGCTCTATCACCCCAGCAGGGGCGAACACTGAAGCTTTCTTT. Its protein is CASSSITPAGANTEAFF. The whole variable domain, filled in from reference TRBV11-3 and TRBJ1-1, reads EAGVVQSPRYKIIEKKQPVAFWCNPISGHNTLYWYLQNLGQGPELLIRYENEEAVDDSQLPKDRFSAERLKGVDSTLKIQPAELGDSAVYLCASSSITPAGANTEAFFGQGTRLTVV.

This clone occurred a few times. The chain links TRBV29-1 to TRBJ1-1; D is ambiguous. Germline CDR1 and CDR2: SQVTM and ANQGSEA. This CDR3 region has 10 residues. The V and J ends lost 3 bases and 5 bases respectively, with 4 bases between them. The chain's CDR3 is CSVEYTEAFF. As DNA, the CDR3 is TGCAGCGTTGAGTATACTGAAGCTTTCTTT.

The genes are TRBV4-1 and TRBJ2-3; D is perhaps TRBD1 (7 bases). This CDR3 has 16 residues. V shed 4 bases and J shed 4 bases, with 18 bases lying between them. CDR1 MGHRA and CDR2 YSYEKL come from the germline V gene. The CDR3 DNA sequence: TGCGCCAGCAGCCTAGGAGGGGGCTTGGGGGCAGATACGCAGTATTTT. It encodes CASSLGGGLGADTQYF.

The genes are TRBV30 and TRBJ1-6; no clear D gene. There are 15 residues in the CDR3. V gave up 1 base and J gave up 6 bases, with 13 bases separating them. Germline V lookup: CDR1 GTSNPN, CDR2 SVGIG (reference sequence). This CDR3 reads CAWSGIAGSNSPLHF. The CDR3 DNA reads TGTGCCTGGAGTGGGATCGCAGGATCTAATTCACCCCTCCACTTT.

This sequence joins TRBV30 and TRBJ1-5; TRBD1 matches 8 bases. Germline V gives CDR1 GTSNPN, CDR2 SVGIG (reference sequence). The CDR3 spans 17 residues. V dropped 2 bases and J dropped 2; count of bases not matched to a gene: 11. This chain's CDR3 is CAWSLPLADRGNQPQHF. In DNA, the CDR3 is TGTGCCTGGAGTTTACCATTAGCGGACAGGGGCAATCAGCCCCAGCATTTT. Looking up the rest from reference TRBV30 and TRBJ1-5 gives the full variable domain: SQTIHQWPATLVQPVGSPLSLECTVEGTSNPNLYWYRQAAGRGLQLLFYSVGIGQISSEVPQNLSASRPQDRQFILSSKKLLLSDSGFYLCAWSLPLADRGNQPQHFGDGTRLSIL.

This clone has more than one count but fewer than ten. The chain joins TRBV5-1 to TRBJ1-5; possibly TRBD1 for D (6 bases). The CDR3 spans 15 residues. V was clipped by 0 bases and J by 3 bases, with 10 bases between them. Germline V gene sequence: CDR1 SGHRS, CDR2 YFSETQ. The CDR3 region has the DNA TGCGCCAGCAGCTTGGATCCAGGGGACAATCAGCCCCAGCATTTT. This sequence encodes CASSLDPGDNQPQHF.

The chain is built from TRBV30 and TRBJ1-1; a weak D match, TRBD1 (5 bases). Germline V lookup: CDR1 GTSNPN, CDR2 SVGIG (reference sequence). CDR3 length equals 12 residues. Trimming stripped 3 bases from V and 4 bases from J, with 9 bases between. The CDR3, as DNA: TGTGCCTGGAGCAGGGTAACCACTGAAGCTTTCTTT. Translated, it gives CAWSRVTTEAFF.

This clone was seen a handful of times. The CDR3, as DNA: TGTGCCAGCAGCAAATGGACTAGCGGAGTTAGCACAGATACGCAGTATTTT. Protein sequence: CASSKWTSGVSTDTQYF. J is TRBJ2-3 and V is TRBV5-4; 10 nucleotides agree with TRBD2. The CDR3 totals 17 residues. The germline V gene encodes CDR1 SGHNT and CDR2 YYREEE (reference sequence). J lost 0 bases, V lost 4 bases, and 8 bases had no gene match.

This sequence joins TRBV5-1 and TRBJ2-1, with D tentatively TRBD2 (5 bases). Trimming removed 1 base from V and 10 bases from J, with 9 bases in between. This CDR3 has 12 amino acids. CDR1 and CDR2 (germline): SGHRS, YFSETQ. CDR3 in DNA: TGCGCCAGCAGCTTGTCGGGGATAGAGCAGTTCTTC. Residues: CASSLSGIEQFF.

This clone was counted a few times. The V call is TRBV2, the J call TRBJ2-1; TRBD2 matches at 12 bases. The CDR3 sequence is 14 residues long. Trimming cost V 5 bases and J 4 bases; bases outside gene matches: 0. Per germline, CDR1 SNHLY and CDR2 FYNNEI. The chain's CDR3 is CASSLAGGYNEQFF. The CDR3, as DNA: TGTGCCAGCAGTCTAGCGGGAGGGTACAATGAGCAGTTCTTC.

In its sample, this clone was seen once. The chain recombines TRBV30 with TRBJ1-3, with D possibly matching TRBD1 (6 bases). The V gene's germline CDR1 is GTSNPN and CDR2 SVGIG (reference sequence). The V end was cut by 1 base, the J end by 1 base, with 11 bases between. The CDR3 spans 15 residues. The CDR3 region has the DNA TGTGCCTGGAGTGCACAGGGAGGGTCTGGAAACACCATATATTTT. Its translation: CAWSAQGGSGNTIYF.